Presented here are 19 T cell receptor beta chains from one specimen sequenced in a study of identical twins. A single record per CDR3 protein comes from TCRdb applying MiXCR to the 5' RACE reads. The top ten hold about 0.47% of the sample, which has around 550,000 distinct CDR3 sequences, around 15% seen once. The same specimen was also included in a second study, on yellow fever vaccine responses in identical twins.

Sequenced: CD4+ T cells sorted from blood. These receptors were collected from a woman younger than 35 in good health.

The rearrangement uses TRBV4-1 and TRBJ2-1; 8 nucleotides align to TRBD2. The CDR3 extends over 16 amino acids. Per the germline V gene, CDR1 is MGHRA and CDR2 is YSYEKL. V shed 3 bases and J 3 bases; nucleotides not matched to a gene: 7. The CDR3 DNA sequence: TGCGCCAGCAGCCAGAGGGCCAGCGGGGGCTACAATGAGCAGTTCTTC. Its protein is CASSQRASGGYNEQFF.

There are a few counts of this clonotype. The chain is built from TRBV20-1 and TRBJ2-5, with a tentative D call TRBD1 (5 bases). The CDR3 is 12 residues long. The germline V and J ends were trimmed by 6 bases and 5 bases, with 13 bases remaining between them. Germline V gives CDR1 DFQATT, CDR2 SNEGSKA (reference sequence). Here the CDR3 DNA reads TGCAGTGCCGGGCTGAAGGGGGAGACCCAGTACTTC. Translating it yields CSAGLKGETQYF.

The V call is TRBV15, the J call TRBJ2-1; 8 nucleotides align to TRBD1. This CDR3 contains 16 residues. In germline, CDR1 is LNHNV, CDR2 YYDKDF (reference sequence). J lost 6 bases, V lost 0 bases, and 7 bases had no gene match. The CDR3 DNA follows: TGTGCCACCAGCAGAGATCCGGGCAGGGGGCTCAATGAGCAGTTCTTC. The encoded protein is CATSRDPGRGLNEQFF.

This clonotype occurred a few times. The V call is TRBV12-3 or TRBV12-4, the J call TRBJ2-1; D is uncertain. V was clipped by 6 bases and J by 8 bases, with 8 bases between them. There are 11 residues in the CDR3. The CDR3 nucleotides are TGTGCCAGCAGCGCCCGGTATGAGCAGTTCTTC. Its translation: CASSARYEQFF.

This clonotype was counted between two and nine times. The chain joins TRBV10-3 to TRBJ2-3; 8 positions agree with TRBD2. There are 14 residues in the CDR3. Losses at the gene ends were 7 bases for V and 8 bases for J; bases not matched to a gene: 11. Germline lookup yields CDR1 ENHRY and CDR2 SYGVKD. CDR3 residues: CAITGAGTSSTQYF. In DNA form, the CDR3 reads TGTGCCATCACCGGAGCCGGGACTAGTTCTACGCAGTATTTT.

This chain joins TRBV6-1 and TRBJ2-2; 8 nucleotides match TRBD1. V shed 6 bases, J shed 4 bases, and the junction held 7 bases outside the gene matches. Germline V gives CDR1 MNHNS, CDR2 SASEGT. The CDR3 spans 15 residues. The CDR3 sequence: CASRPRQGRTGELFF. The CDR3 DNA sequence: TGTGCCAGCAGACCCCGACAGGGGCGCACCGGGGAGCTGTTTTTT.

This rearrangement joins TRBV7-8 to TRBJ2-3, with TRBD2 identical over 13 bases. V lost 5 bases, J lost 14 bases, and 4 bases stayed unmatched. CDR3 length: 12 residues. The germline gives CDR1 SGHVS, CDR2 FQNEAQ. The CDR3 DNA reads TGTGCCAGCAGCCCACTAGCGGGGGGGGTGTATTTT. This gives the protein CASSPLAGGVYF.

This clonotype came up a few times. Sequence at one end of the junction differs from germline and may be a read error. This chain uses TRBV2 with TRBJ2-7, with 11 bases that match TRBD2. The CDR3 is 15 residues long. Germline lookup yields CDR1 SNHLY and CDR2 FYNNEI. CDR3 in DNA: TGTGCCAGCAGTGAAGAAACTAGCGGGGGCTACGGGCAGTACTTC. Its translation is CASSEETSGGYGQYF.

This chain connects TRBV7-9 to TRBJ2-5; 11 bases match TRBD2. After removal of 6 bases from V and 0 bases from J, the junction contained 6 bases not matched to a gene. This CDR3 is built from 16 residues. CDR1 SEHNR and CDR2 FQNEAQ come from the germline V gene (reference sequence). The CDR3 coding sequence is TGTGCCAGCAGACACACGACTAGCGGGGACCAAGAGACCCAGTACTTC. Protein product: CASRHTTSGDQETQYF.

This clonotype was seen more than once but under ten times. DNA of the CDR3: TGTGCCAGTCGGGGAGGGATAAATAATTCACCCCTCCACTTT. Residues: CASRGGINNSPLHF. The rearrangement uses TRBV27 and TRBJ1-6, with unresolved D. CDR3 size: 14 residues. The germline CDR1 and CDR2 sequences are MNHEY and SMNVEV (reference sequence). The germline V and J ends were trimmed by 9 bases and 5 bases, with 14 bases remaining between them.

This sequence joins TRBV29-1 and TRBJ2-5, with 13 bases fitting TRBD2. The CDR3 loop spans 14 amino acids. V shed 5 bases, J shed 5 bases, and the junction held 5 bases outside the gene matches. Germline V CDR1 and CDR2: SQVTM, ANQGSEA. The DNA of the CDR3 is TGCAGCGTTCGGACTAGCGGGGGCGGGGAGACCCAGTACTTC. Its translation: CSVRTSGGGETQYF. The full variable domain, with the rest looked up from reference TRBV29-1 and TRBJ2-5, is SAVISQKPSRDICQRGTSLTIQCQVDSQVTMMFWYRQQPGQSLTLIATANQGSEATYESGFVIDKFPISRPNLTFSTLTVSNMSPEDSSIYLCSVRTSGGGETQYFGPGTRLLVL.

The J gene is TRBJ2-1, the V gene TRBV12-3 or TRBV12-4; D unresolved. Trimming stripped 6 bases from V and 9 bases from J, with 9 bases between. The CDR3 covers 11 residues. This CDR3 reads CASSGLGEQFF. The CDR3 coding sequence is TGTGCCAGCAGCGGATTGGGTGAGCAGTTCTTC.

To note about this clonotype: Likely a read error: the CDR3 ends without its conserved phenylalanine or tryptophan. V and J are TRBV6-2 or TRBV6-3 and TRBJ2-2; 9 bases fit TRBD1. Germline loops: CDR1 MNHEY, CDR2 SVGEGT. This CDR3 contains 18 residues. V was pared by 5 bases and J by 6 bases, with 16 bases of the junction left unmatched. CDR3 sequence: CASSKGQGRSVIAGELFI. The CDR3 DNA reads TGTGCCAGCAGTAAGGGACAGGGAAGGTCGGTTATCGCCGGGGAGCTGTTTATT.

This sequence joins TRBV5-6 and TRBJ2-3; D may be TRBD2 (6 bases). The V end was cut by 0 bases, the J end by 0 bases, with 17 bases between. The germline V gene encodes CDR1 SGHDT and CDR2 YYEEEE. This CDR3 is 18 amino acids long. Here the CDR3 reads CASSLEGVAEYSTDTQYF. The CDR3 region has the DNA TGTGCCAGCAGCTTGGAGGGAGTAGCGGAATATAGCACAGATACGCAGTATTTT.

The table lists this clonotype with a few counts. This chain connects TRBV7-6 to TRBJ2-7; 10 bases are shared with TRBD2. Trimming cost V 5 bases and J 2 bases; bases outside gene matches: 6. The CDR3 is made up of 15 amino acids. Looked up from germline, CDR1 is SGHVS and CDR2 is FNYEAQ. CDR3 protein: CASSIGTSVTYEQYF. DNA of the CDR3: TGTGCCAGCAGCATCGGGACTAGCGTTACCTACGAGCAGTACTTC.

The J gene is TRBJ2-5, the V gene TRBV15; D is uncertain. The germline V gene encodes CDR1 LNHNV and CDR2 YYDKDF (reference sequence). The CDR3 totals 14 residues. Trimming pared 0 bases from V and 4 bases from J, leaving 9 bases between. The CDR3 sequence: CATSRDGTVETQYF. In DNA form, the CDR3 reads TGTGCCACCAGCAGAGATGGTACAGTAGAGACCCAGTACTTC.

This clonotype occurred a few times. This chain connects TRBV7-9 to TRBJ1-5; a possible D gene is TRBD1 (5 bases). V was clipped by 1 base and J by 2 bases, with 9 bases between them. The germline gives CDR1 SEHNR, CDR2 FQNEAQ (reference sequence). The CDR3 is 15 residues long. CDR3 DNA: TGTGCCAGCAGCTTAGTTGGGGACGGCAATCAGCCCCAGCATTTT. Amino acid sequence: CASSLVGDGNQPQHF. Looking up the rest from reference TRBV7-9 and TRBJ1-5 gives the full variable domain: DTGVSQNPRHKITKRGQNVTFRCDPISEHNRLYWYRQTLGQGPEFLTYFQNEAQLEKSRLLSDRFSAERPKGSFSTLEIQRTEQGDSAMYLCASSLVGDGNQPQHFGDGTRLSIL.

V and J are TRBV29-1 and TRBJ2-1, with D hard to call. CDR3 length equals 14 residues. Germline V gene sequence: CDR1 SQVTM, CDR2 ANQGSEA. V shed 4 bases and J shed 0 bases, with 10 bases lying between them. CDR3 region: CSVALETSYNEQFF. The CDR3 DNA reads as TGCAGCGTTGCCTTAGAGACCTCCTACAATGAGCAGTTCTTC.

This clonotype appeared a few times. The chain employs TRBV20-1 and TRBJ2-7; D not certain. Trimming took 3 bases from V and 3 from J, leaving 9 bases between them. Germline V gene data show CDR1 as DFQATT and CDR2 as SNEGSKA (reference sequence). The CDR3 sequence is 12 residues long. CDR3 DNA sequence: TGCAGTGCTAGTCCGCTCAACTACGAGCAGTACTTC. It is translated as CSASPLNYEQYF.